This T cell receptor beta chain came from a study of beta chain features in type 1 diabetes. Findings and limits, study-wide: Shorter templates might be favored by PCR, equally in patients and controls. There were fewer insertions and more deletions at the VDJ junctions of type 1 diabetes patients. The study found moderately but significantly shorter TCRB CDR3s in all four CD4+ subsets of Type 1 diabetes patients.

This clone has only a few counts. As yet, its antigen is unknown. Expressed TCRB transcripts were sequenced, since all the RNA that had been isolated was reverse transcribed. Produced via immunoSEQ multiplex PCR; TCRdb's table is partial and in-frame only. The table has around 340,000 clones, 9.3% seen once; the top ten hold around 1%. The germline V and J ends were trimmed by 3 bases and 5 bases, with 10 bases remaining between them. The CDR3 has 13 amino acids. The germline V gene has CDR1 LNHDA and CDR2 SQIVND (reference sequence). Every donor had blood drawn once into heparin, around 120 mL on average. Each of the CD4+ naive, central memory, regulatory and stem cell-like memory populations was sorted via CD45RO/CCR7/CD25/CD127/CD95/CD27.

The chain recombines TRBV19 with TRBJ1-1; D remains ambiguous. The sequenced material came from central memory CD4+ T cells from blood. The clonotype comes from a man aged 25-45 years with type 1 diabetes. Here the CDR3 reads CASSIDGYTEAFF. The CDR3 nucleotides read TGTGCCAGTAGTATTGATGGGTATACTGAAGCTTTCTTT. The whole variable domain, filled in from reference TRBV19 and TRBJ1-1, reads DGGITQSPKYLFRKEGQNVTLSCEQNLNHDAMYWYRQDPGQGLRLIYYSQIVNDFQKGDIAEGYSVSREKKESFPLTVTSAQKNPTAFYLCASSIDGYTEAFFGQGTRLTVV.